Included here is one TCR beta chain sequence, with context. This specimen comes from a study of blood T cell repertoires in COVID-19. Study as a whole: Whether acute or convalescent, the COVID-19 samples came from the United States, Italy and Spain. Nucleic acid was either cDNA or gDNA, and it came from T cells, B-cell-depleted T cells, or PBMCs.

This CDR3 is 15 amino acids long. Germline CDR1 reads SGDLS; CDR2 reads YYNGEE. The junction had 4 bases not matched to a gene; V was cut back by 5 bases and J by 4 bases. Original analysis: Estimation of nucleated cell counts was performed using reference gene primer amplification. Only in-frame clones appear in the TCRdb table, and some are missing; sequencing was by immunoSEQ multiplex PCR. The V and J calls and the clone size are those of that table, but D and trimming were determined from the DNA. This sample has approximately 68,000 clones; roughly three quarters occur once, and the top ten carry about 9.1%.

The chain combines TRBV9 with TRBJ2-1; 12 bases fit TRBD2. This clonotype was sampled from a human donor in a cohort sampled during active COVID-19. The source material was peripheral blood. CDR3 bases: TGTGCCAGCAGTTCGACTAGCGGGAGATACAATGAGCAGTTCTTC. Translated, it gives CASSSTSGRYNEQFF. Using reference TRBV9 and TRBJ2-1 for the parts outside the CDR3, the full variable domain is DSGVTQTPKHLITATGQRVTLRCSPRSGDLSVYWYQQSLDQGLQFLIQYYNGEERAKGNILERFSAQQFPDLHSELNLSSLELGDSALYFCASSSTSGRYNEQFFGPGTRLTVL.